The T cell receptor beta chain described here comes from a study of T cells in Graves' hyperthyroidism and ophthalmopathy. The wider study: Staff took peripheral blood when the initial diagnosis was made, before any treatment began. General observations from the study: For ophthalmopathy, model prediction preceded onset by a median roughly 6.5 months.

From germline, CDR1 is LGHNT and CDR2 FRNRAP. V was clipped by 3 bases and J by 1 base; unmatched bases: 13. The CDR3 runs to 18 residues. Note on this clonotype: Its specificity is not known.

Template material for amplifying TCR beta CDR3 regions consisted of RNA transcripts. The TCR CDR3 was amplified in a first-round RT-PCR using the HTBI primer set. TCRdb analysed the multiplex PCR reads with MiXCR anew, one entry per CDR3 protein. The table lists over 700,000 distinct CDR3 sequences, around 38% of them singletons. The study enrolled patients aged 18 to 65 with newly diagnosed hyperthyroidism of under 2 months' duration. This TCR was recovered from a man younger than 35 with Graves' hyperthyroidism. The chain links TRBV12-5 to TRBJ1-1; TRBD1 matches at 8 bases. The sequenced sample was blood. The CDR3 DNA reads as TGTGCTAGTGGTTTCCAAACCCCCGGGACAGGCGAGAACACTGAAGCTTTCTTT. Translating it yields CASGFQTPGTGENTEAFF.